Shown below are 3 T cell receptor beta chains from a single sample sequenced in a study of blood T cell repertoires in COVID-19. The method was immunoSEQ multiplex PCR; TCRdb's version includes in-frame clones alone and lacks a portion of them. The table shows a few hundred thousand clones, with 91% occurring only once. The sample taken for sequencing was peripheral blood. The source is a person between 18 and 35 years old with COVID-19, enrolled during active disease.

The J gene is TRBJ1-1, the V gene TRBV9, with 7 nucleotides matching TRBD1. CDR3 length: 17 residues. With V trimmed by 4 bases and J by 4 bases, 16 bases remained unmatched. The V gene's germline CDR1 is SGDLS and CDR2 YYNGEE. For the CDR3, the DNA is TGTGCCAGCAGCCCCCAGAGGGGCCCAGGGGGATTCACTGAAGCTTTCTTT. Translating gives CASSPQRGPGGFTEAFF.

The chain links TRBV7-8 to TRBJ1-1; D remains ambiguous. Germline V CDR1 and CDR2: SGHVS, FQNEAQ. The germline V and J ends were trimmed by 1 base and 5 bases, with 5 bases remaining between them. The CDR3 length is 12 residues. The CDR3 protein is CASSLELTEAFF. The CDR3 nucleotides are TGTGCCAGCAGCTTAGAGCTGACTGAAGCTTTCTTT.

The V gene is TRBV12-3 or TRBV12-4, the J gene TRBJ2-7; D perhaps matches TRBD2 (6 bases). The CDR3 extends over 11 amino acids. V lost 4 bases and J 12 bases, leaving 13 bases between the germline ends. The CDR3 nucleotides are TGTGCCAGCAGTTCCGGCTGGGACTTGTACTTC. Its translation: CASSSGWDLYF.